The 17 T cell receptor beta chains listed next were all sequenced from one sample in a study of regulatory T cells in long-lasting Graves disease (dated by TCRdb to the early 2020s). Libraries were prepared through multiplex PCR. The sequencer was an Illumina HiSeq 4000. To build TCR beta libraries, CDR3 regions were amplified by Arm-PCR using iRepertoire HTBI primers. Clones were called with MiXCR by TCRdb after fastp trimmed the public reads at Q25, and only in-frame beta chains were retained. Merged by CDR3 protein, the rows form single entries marked with the most common genes and DNA. This sample comprises about 470,000 distinct CDR3 sequences, less than 25% of them detected only once. Together, the top ten hold about 8.3% of the sample. According to the study, the label for this sample's time point signals: persistent/refractory GD, antithyroid drugs over 5 years with positive TRAb. RNA was extracted from PBMCs in TRIzol for both TCR sequencing and RNA sequencing.

Sample: peripheral blood mononuclear cells (PBMCs), taken when the disease was refractory, from a patient treated with antithyroid drugs. These receptors all stem from a female donor with Graves disease.

This clonotype was counted ten times or more. The J gene is TRBJ2-5, the V gene TRBV28; 8 bases agree with TRBD1. The CDR3 has 14 residues. After removal of 3 bases from V and 3 bases from J, the junction contained 3 bases not matched to a gene. Germline assignment: CDR1 MDHEN and CDR2 SYDVKM. The CDR3 loop is CASSFGQGEETQYF. Written as DNA, the CDR3 is TGTGCCAGCAGTTTCGGACAGGGAGAAGAGACCCAGTACTTC.

This clonotype has ten or more counts. This sequence joins TRBV29-1 and TRBJ1-1; D not resolved. The germline V gene encodes CDR1 SQVTM and CDR2 ANQGSEA. This CDR3 contains 12 residues. Trimming removed 7 bases from V and 6 bases from J, with 15 bases in between. As DNA, the CDR3 is TGCAGCGCCGAAGAGGGTATGGCTGAAGCTTTCTTT. Protein: CSAEEGMAEAFF. Filled out from reference TRBV29-1 and TRBJ1-1, the complete variable domain reads SAVISQKPSRDICQRGTSLTIQCQVDSQVTMMFWYRQQPGQSLTLIATANQGSEATYESGFVIDKFPISRPNLTFSTLTVSNMSPEDSSIYLCSAEEGMAEAFFGQGTRLTVV.

The J gene is TRBJ2-2, the V gene TRBV5-1, with D possibly matching TRBD1 (5 bases). The CDR3 totals 17 residues. V was shortened by 4 bases and J by 5 bases, with 21 bases between the two germline ends. Germline lookup yields CDR1 SGHRS and CDR2 YFSETQ. The CDR3 reads CASSPRNPTVGTGELFF. The CDR3 DNA is TGCGCCAGCAGCCCCAGAAACCCGACAGTCGGGACCGGGGAGCTGTTTTTT. Combining the CDR3 with reference TRBV5-1 and TRBJ2-2 gives the whole variable domain KAGVTQTPRYLIKTRGQQVTLSCSPISGHRSVSWYQQTPGQGLQFLFEYFSETQRNKGNFPGRFSGRQFSNSRSEMNVSTLELGDSALYLCASSPRNPTVGTGELFFGEGSRLTVL.

This clonotype was picked up a small number of times. The chain recombines TRBV28 with TRBJ2-7, with a possible D match to TRBD2 (6 bases). The CDR3 sequence is 15 residues long. Trimming took 4 bases from V and 2 from J, leaving 15 bases between them. The V gene's germline CDR1 is MDHEN and CDR2 SYDVKM. The CDR3 sequence is CASSSKFSGAYEQYF. As DNA, the CDR3 is TGTGCCAGCAGTTCCAAATTTAGCGGAGCCTACGAGCAGTACTTC.

Note on this clonotype: A much larger clone differs by one base, so this may be a read error. J is TRBJ2-7 and V is TRBV6-2 or TRBV6-3; no firm D call. V shed 4 bases and J shed 2 bases, with 3 bases lying between them. Germline-derived CDR1 and CDR2 are MNHEY and SVGEGT. The CDR3 is 11 amino acids. CDR3 sequence: CASSCAYEQYF. DNA for the CDR3: TGTGCCAGCAGTTGTGCCTACGAGCAGTACTTC.

This clonotype was counted at least ten times. Germline and junction disagree at one end, which may indicate a read error. This rearrangement joins TRBV5-1 to TRBJ1-1; no clear D. Germline V gene data show CDR1 as SGHRS and CDR2 as YFSETQ. The CDR3 contains 12 residues. The CDR3 sequence is CASSPEGTEAFF. DNA of the CDR3: TGTGCCAGCAGCCCGGAGGGCACTGAAGCTTTCTTT.

This clonotype was seen repeatedly, ten times or more. The V call is TRBV6-1, the J call TRBJ1-2; 8 nucleotides align to TRBD1. This CDR3 is built from 13 residues. Trimming cost V 6 bases and J 8 bases; bases outside gene matches: 8. Germline CDR1 MNHNS, CDR2 SASEGT. CDR3 nucleotide sequence: TGTGCCAGCAGGGCAACAGGGGGGTTCGGCTACACCTTC. The encoded protein is CASRATGGFGYTF.

This clonotype turned up a few times. The chain carries TRBV30 and TRBJ2-7, with a possible D match to TRBD2 (6 bases). The CDR3 covers 15 residues. Germline CDR1 GTSNPN, CDR2 SVGIG (reference sequence). Trimming cost V 2 bases and J 7 bases, with 21 bases left between them. In DNA form, the CDR3 reads TGTGCCTGGAGTCCCCCCGGGGGACCGGCGAGGGAGCAGTACTTC. This codes for CAWSPPGGPAREQYF.

The chain uses TRBV2 and TRBJ2-3; unclear D gene. Trimming removed 4 bases from V and 2 bases from J, with 10 bases in between. Germline V gene data show CDR1 as SNHLY and CDR2 as FYNNEI. The CDR3 is made up of 14 amino acids. CDR3 DNA sequence: TGTGCCAGCAGTGGAGGCCTTAACACAGATACGCAGTATTTT. Amino acids: CASSGGLNTDTQYF.

This clonotype was detected ten times or more. V is TRBV2 and J is TRBJ1-1; no clear D gene. Trimming shortened V by 7 bases and J by 0 bases, and 6 bases separated the two germline ends. CDR3 size: 12 residues. CDR1 SNHLY and CDR2 FYNNEI come from the germline V gene. For the CDR3, the DNA is TGTGCCAGCAAGGTCGTGAACACTGAAGCTTTCTTT. It is translated as CASKVVNTEAFF.

This clonotype was seen ten or more times. The genes are TRBV6-5 and TRBJ2-2; 7 nucleotides match TRBD1. V shed 2 bases, J shed 8 bases, and the junction held 14 bases outside the gene matches. The CDR3 runs to 17 residues. Germline CDR1 and CDR2: MNHEY and SVGAGI. In DNA, the CDR3 is TGTGCCAGCAGTTACCCCAGGACAGGCCCTTTGTTAGGGGAGCTGTTTTTT. Its translation: CASSYPRTGPLLGELFF.

The chain is built from TRBV29-1 and TRBJ2-7, with 7 positions matching TRBD1. This CDR3 comprises 12 residues. J was trimmed by 4 bases and V by 5 bases; bases with no gene match: 5. Germline V CDR1 and CDR2: SQVTM, ANQGSEA. The CDR3 coding sequence is TGCAGCGTTACGGGGACAGCATACGAGCAGTACTTC. Protein product: CSVTGTAYEQYF.

In this sample, this clonotype turned up many times. J is TRBJ1-2 and V is TRBV19; tentative D call: TRBD1 (5 bases). The germline V gene has CDR1 LNHDA and CDR2 SQIVND (reference sequence). V shed 7 bases and J shed 4 bases, with 28 bases lying between them. This CDR3 contains 18 residues. CDR3 coding DNA: TGTGCCAGTACCATATGGACCGGGACGCCGGATTGGGGCTATGGCTACACCTTC. This encodes CASTIWTGTPDWGYGYTF.

V and J are TRBV5-5 and TRBJ2-7; 7 bases align to TRBD2. Trimming cost V 2 bases and J 3 bases; bases outside gene matches: 11. Germline CDR1 SGHKS, CDR2 YYEKEE (reference sequence). The CDR3 length is 16 residues. DNA for the CDR3: TGTGCCAGCAGCTTTGGTCCTAGCGGAGCCCTCTACGAGCAGTACTTC. It specifies CASSFGPSGALYEQYF.

In this sample, this clonotype turned up many times. Germline and junction disagree at one end, which may indicate a read error. The chain joins TRBV7-2 to TRBJ1-1, with a weak D call TRBD1 (6 bases). The CDR3 is 12 amino acids. Germline CDR1 SGHTA, CDR2 FQGNSA. The CDR3 DNA reads as TGTGCCAGCAGCTTAGCGTCAAGGGGGTGGGTCTTT. Translated: CASSLASRGWVF.

The sample holds many counts of this clonotype. The chain recombines TRBV20-1 with TRBJ1-2, with D perhaps TRBD1 (5 bases). The germline V and J ends were trimmed by 0 bases and 8 bases, with 22 bases remaining between them. The germline V gene encodes CDR1 DFQATT and CDR2 SNEGSKA (reference sequence). This CDR3 is built from 16 residues. The CDR3 sequence: CSARDHPFQGRWGYTF. DNA for the CDR3: TGCAGTGCTAGAGATCACCCGTTCCAGGGTCGATGGGGCTACACCTTC.

This clonotype was detected ten times or more. This rearrangement joins TRBV28 to TRBJ1-1, with D uncertain. CDR3 length: 15 amino acids. Trimming took 7 bases from V and 0 from J, leaving 15 bases between them. Germline V gene data show CDR1 as MDHEN and CDR2 as SYDVKM. The chain's CDR3 is CASKPLGNMNTEAFF. In DNA form, the CDR3 reads TGTGCCAGCAAACCCTTAGGGAATATGAACACTGAAGCTTTCTTT.